Listed below are T cell receptor beta chains from one sample, sequenced in a study of blood T cell repertoires in COVID-19. Method: immunoSEQ multiplex PCR; TCRdb's copy keeps in-frame clones and lacks some. Of 200,000 to 250,000 clones in the sample, less than 90% are singletons; the top ten hold 15% to 20%. The sequencing input was peripheral blood. These TCRs come from a woman aged 80 or over with active or convalescent COVID-19. CDR3s include the opening cysteine and the closing phenylalanine or tryptophan. A D gene is named only where the DNA matches it firmly. Some rows mark clone size as missing; the rest say once, few, many or name a class of expanded clone.

clone_size | cdr3_length | j_call | d_call | v_call | cdr3_aa | cdr3_nt
few | 12 | TRBJ2-5 | . | TRBV12-5 | CASGLDRGTQYF | TGTGCTAGTGGTTTGGATAGAGGGACCCAGTACTTC
. | 13 | TRBJ2-5 | . | TRBV15 | CATSREQKETQYF | TGTGCCACCAGCAGAGAACAGAAAGAGACCCAGTACTTC
once | 13 | TRBJ2-5 | . | TRBV7-2 | CASSDGTPETQYF | TGTGCCAGCAGCGACGGGACTCCTGAGACCCAGTACTTC
. | 13 | TRBJ1-2 | TRBD1 | TRBV15 | CATSRDRVYGYTF | TGTGCCACCAGCCGCGACAGGGTCTATGGCTACACCTTC
. | 11 | TRBJ2-5 | . | TRBV12-3/TRBV12-4 | CASSYSQDQYF | TGTGCCAGCAGTTACAGTCAGGACCAGTACTTC
. | 16 | TRBJ1-6 | TRBD1 | TRBV30 | CAWRSPFRDRNSPLHF | TGTGCCTGGAGGTCCCCATTCCGGGACAGAAATTCACCCCTCCACTTT
. | 16 | TRBJ1-5 | TRBD1 | TRBV5-4 | CASSRGGQGGNQPQHF | TGTGCCAGCAGCCGGGGGGGACAGGGAGGCAATCAGCCCCAGCATTTT
once | 14 | TRBJ2-3 | . | TRBV7-3 | CASSLLSSTDTQYF | TGTGCCAGCAGCTTATTGAGTAGCACAGATACGCAGTATTTT
. | 14 | TRBJ2-5 | TRBD1 | TRBV5-1 | CASRRTGVQETQYF | TGCGCCAGCAGGCGTACAGGGGTCCAAGAGACCCAGTACTTC
once | 15 | TRBJ2-6 | . | TRBV19 | CASSPGSSGANVLTF | TGTGCCAGTAGTCCCGGGAGCTCTGGGGCCAACGTCCTGACTTTC
. | 14 | TRBJ1-1 | . | TRBV4-1 | CASSQHRERTEAFF | TGCGCCAGCAGCCAACACAGGGAAAGGACTGAAGCTTTCTTT
. | 12 | TRBJ2-3 | . | TRBV6-1 | CASSEMGLPQYF | TGTGCCAGCAGTGAAATGGGCCTCCCTCAGTATTTT
. | 15 | TRBJ1-2 | . | TRBV6-6 | CASTFSPDSPRSYTF | TGTGCCAGCACCTTTTCTCCCGACTCCCCTCGCAGCTACACCTTC
. | 14 | TRBJ2-4 | . | TRBV27 | CARSRGAGKNIQYF | TGTGCCAGGTCACGGGGGGCTGGCAAAAACATTCAGTACTTC
. | 18 | TRBJ2-1 | TRBD2 | TRBV6-2/TRBV6-3 | CASSYSYGRVPSYNEQFF | TGTGCCAGCAGTTACTCGTACGGGAGGGTCCCCTCCTACAATGAGCAGTTCTTC
. | 14 | TRBJ2-7 | TRBD1 | TRBV11-1 | CASSLIRDSYEQYF | TGTGCCAGCAGCTTGATCCGGGACAGCTACGAGCAGTACTTC
. | 13 | TRBJ2-7 | . | TRBV6-5 | CASSYFQGYEQYF | TGTGCCAGCAGTTACTTCCAGGGCTACGAGCAGTACTTC
. | 14 | TRBJ2-4 | TRBD1 | TRBV28 | CASSSRQGADIQYF | TGTGCCAGCAGTTCTCGACAGGGGGCTGACATTCAGTACTTC
. | 15 | TRBJ1-2 | TRBD1 | TRBV18 | CASSPAPDRNYGYTF | TGTGCCAGCTCACCCGCCCCGGACAGGAACTATGGCTACACCTTC
. | 14 | TRBJ1-2 | . | TRBV7-2 | CASSLNRESYGYTF | TGTGCCAGCAGCTTAAACAGGGAAAGCTATGGCTACACCTTC
. | 15 | TRBJ2-7 | . | TRBV7-2 | CASSLAGGNSYEQYF | TGTGCCAGCAGCTTAGCGGGGGGAAACTCCTACGAGCAGTACTTC
. | 15 | TRBJ1-2 | . | TRBV5-1 | CASSLGLGEGLGYTF | TGCGCCAGCAGCTTGGGCCTTGGAGAGGGACTTGGCTACACCTTC
. | 16 | TRBJ1-5 | . | TRBV30 | CAWSSAGRDSNQPQHF | TGTGCCTGGAGTTCGGCCGGCAGGGATAGCAATCAGCCCCAGCATTTT
. | 15 | TRBJ1-1 | TRBD1 | TRBV7-2 | CASSRGQGGYTEAFF | TGTGCCAGCAGCCGGGGACAGGGAGGGTACACTGAAGCTTTCTTT
. | 19 | TRBJ1-3 | . | TRBV3-1/TRBV3-2 | CASTRTFNRVFSSGNTIYF | TGTGCCAGCACCAGGACTTTTAACAGGGTTTTCAGCTCTGGAAACACCATATATTTT
. | 14 | TRBJ2-5 | TRBD1 | TRBV3-1/TRBV3-2 | CASIPGGASETQYF | TGTGCCAGCATCCCAGGGGGCGCGTCAGAGACCCAGTACTTC
. | 15 | TRBJ2-3 | . | TRBV7-7 | CASSLGAGWTDTQYF | TGTGCTAGCAGCTTAGGGGCAGGGTGGACAGATACGCAGTATTTT
. | 14 | TRBJ2-1 | TRBD1 | TRBV6-6 | CASSYGTDVNEQFF | TGTGCCAGCAGTTACGGGACAGACGTAAATGAGCAGTTCTTC
once | 15 | TRBJ2-7 | TRBD1 | TRBV28 | CASSLMGQGIHEQYF | TGTGCCAGCAGTTTAATGGGACAGGGTATCCACGAGCAGTACTTC
. | 16 | TRBJ2-1 | . | TRBV5-1 | CASSLAFGRAVNEQFF | TGCGCCAGCAGCTTGGCTTTTGGCAGGGCCGTCAATGAGCAGTTCTTC
. | 15 | TRBJ1-1 | . | TRBV27 | CASSFSTGGNTEAFF | TGTGCCAGCAGTTTCTCGACAGGAGGGAACACTGAAGCTTTCTTT
few | 16 | TRBJ1-6 | . | TRBV15 | CATSRDQGSLDSPLHF | TGTGCCACCAGCAGAGATCAGGGATCTCTGGATTCACCCCTCCACTTT
. | 14 | TRBJ1-4 | TRBD1 | TRBV5-1 | CASSFGTGEEKLFF | TGCGCCAGCAGCTTCGGGACAGGCGAAGAAAAACTGTTTTTT
once | 16 | TRBJ2-5 | TRBD2 | TRBV11-2 | CASSLELSGGARTQYF | TGTGCCAGCAGCTTAGAGCTTAGCGGGGGGGCACGAACTCAGTACTTC
. | 14 | TRBJ2-7 | . | TRBV5-4 | CASSLPGGLDEQYF | TGTGCCAGCAGCTTGCCCGGCGGCTTGGACGAGCAGTACTTC
. | 14 | TRBJ1-3 | . | TRBV7-8 | CASSLPGNGNTIYF | TGTGCCAGCAGCTTACCAGGGAATGGAAACACCATATATTTT
. | 17 | TRBJ2-3 | TRBD2 | TRBV27 | CATRTGTSGRRGDTQYF | TGTGCCACCAGAACCGGGACTAGCGGGAGACGAGGGGATACGCAGTATTTT
. | 20 | TRBJ2-1 | TRBD2 | TRBV4-2 | CASSQVGLPTSGRFKVEQFF | TGTGCCAGCAGCCAAGTCGGGCTACCGACTAGCGGGAGATTTAAGGTGGAGCAGTTCTTC
. | 15 | TRBJ1-2 | TRBD1 | TRBV4-1 | CASSLGTGTSYGYTF | TGCGCCAGCAGCCTAGGGACAGGGACGAGCTATGGCTACACCTTC
few | 14 | TRBJ2-7 | TRBD2 | TRBV6-2/TRBV6-3 | CASSPGGSIYAQYF | TGTGCCAGCAGTCCGGGAGGCTCTATCTACGCGCAGTACTTC
. | 14 | TRBJ2-2 | . | TRBV5-1 | CASSLGRNTGELFF | TGCGCCAGCAGCTTGGGTCGGAACACCGGGGAGCTGTTTTTT
once | 17 | TRBJ1-5 | TRBD1 | TRBV5-1 | CASSLGPANRGGQPQHF | TGCGCCAGCAGCTTAGGTCCGGCGAACAGGGGAGGACAGCCCCAGCATTTT
. | 14 | TRBJ1-2 | . | TRBV18 | CASSQVQGDGGYTF | TGTGCCAGCTCACAAGTACAGGGAGATGGCGGCTACACCTTC
. | 17 | TRBJ1-3 | . | TRBV9 | CASSIGSVGLTGNTIYF | TGTGCCAGCAGCATAGGCTCCGTGGGGCTCACTGGAAACACCATATATTTT
once | 17 | TRBJ2-6 | . | TRBV29-1 | CSVDHGTDVSGANVLTF | TGCAGCGTCGACCATGGGACTGACGTCTCTGGGGCCAACGTCCTGACTTTC
. | 15 | TRBJ2-5 | TRBD2 | TRBV7-9 | CASSPPSGGDQTQYF | TGTGCCAGCAGCCCTCCTAGCGGGGGGGACCAGACCCAGTACTTC
. | 15 | TRBJ2-7 | TRBD2 | TRBV19 | CASSLGLAGAYEQYF | TGTGCCAGTAGTTTAGGACTAGCGGGAGCTTACGAGCAGTACTTC
. | 14 | TRBJ1-2 | . | TRBV28 | CASSLLLGAGGYTF | TGTGCCAGCAGTTTATTACTGGGCGCAGGTGGCTACACCTTC